This T cell receptor (beta chain) is drawn from a study of T cell changes during pregnancy in multiple sclerosis. Sequencing used immunoSEQ multiplex PCR; TCRdb keeps in-frame clones, though not all of them. The table has fewer than 75,000 clones, 90% to 95% seen once; the top ten hold around 1.4%. The V gene lost 1 base and the J gene lost 5 bases, with 14 bases spanning the gap. Germline V gene data show CDR1 as GTSNPN and CDR2 as SVGIG (reference sequence). CDR3 size: 14 residues. The chain is built from TRBV30 and TRBJ2-5; D not resolved. The source of this sequence is a female donor with multiple sclerosis, enrolled in a pregnancy study. Here the sequenced sample was peripheral blood, taken in the second trimester of pregnancy. The CDR3 nucleotides read TGTGCCTGGAGTGAATCGCCCCTCGGTGAGACCCAGTACTTC. It encodes CAWSESPLGETQYF.